The source of this T cell receptor beta chain is a study of shared clonotypes between healthy human individuals. Sequencing used immunoSEQ multiplex PCR; TCRdb keeps in-frame clones, though not all of them. The sample holds over 2 million clones, 90% to 95% seen once. Input material: naive CD4+ T cells sorted from blood. Subset indicated: CD45RA+ positively selected. The TCR was taken from a man in his late teens or twenties in good health.

Written as DNA, the CDR3 is TGTGCCAGCAGCTTCTACGGGAGGGACGCCGGGGAGCTGTTTTTT. This codes for CASSFYGRDAGELFF. The rearrangement uses TRBV7-9 and TRBJ2-2; 8 bases map to TRBD2. V shed 3 bases and J 6 bases; nucleotides not matched to a gene: 6. Germline V gives CDR1 SEHNR, CDR2 FQNEAQ (reference sequence). The CDR3 is 15 amino acids.